The 19 T cell receptor beta chains listed next were all sequenced from one sample in a study of blood T cell repertoires in COVID-19. Assay: immunoSEQ multiplex PCR; the TCRdb copy retains only in-frame clones and omits some. Of approximately 88,000 clones listed, just under 80% were seen once; the top ten hold approximately 6.3%. Input material: peripheral blood. These receptors were obtained from a man between 65 and 80 years old with COVID-19, enrolled during active disease.

The rearrangement uses TRBV5-6 and TRBJ1-2; 8 bases are a match to TRBD1. Germline CDR1 reads SGHDT; CDR2 reads YYEEEE. CDR3 size: 16 residues. With 4 bases clipped from V and 8 bases from J, the junction kept 16 bases outside the gene matches. DNA of the CDR3: TGTGCCAGCAGCCTCTCCCGGCAGGGGGCGGTCGGAGGCTACACCTTC. Translated, it gives CASSLSRQGAVGGYTF.

The V and J genes are TRBV5-4 and TRBJ1-1, with 9 positions matching TRBD1. With V trimmed by 7 bases and J by 5 bases, 15 bases remained unmatched. CDR1 is SGHNT, CDR2 YYREEE, per germline (reference sequence). The CDR3 loop spans 16 amino acids. CDR3 in DNA: TGTGCCAGCCCCCCACCGGGACAGGGAGAATGGACTGAAGCTTTCTTT. It codes for CASPPPGQGEWTEAFF.

V is TRBV6-1 and J is TRBJ1-5; no firm D call. The CDR3 has 14 residues. Trimming removed 1 base at V and 4 bases at J, with 8 bases between. Germline values: CDR1 MNHNS, CDR2 SASEGT. The DNA of the CDR3 is TGTGCCAGCAGTGAAGGGGGAGGAAATCAGCCCCAGCATTTT. Translation: CASSEGGGNQPQHF.

V is TRBV3-1 (or the pseudogene TRBV3-2) and J is TRBJ2-5; D call uncertain. The CDR3 extends over 14 amino acids. V was clipped by 1 base and J by 2 bases, with 8 bases between them. Germline lookup yields CDR1 LGHDT and CDR2 YNNKEL (reference sequence). CDR3: CASSQGFGQETQYF. For the CDR3, the DNA is TGTGCCAGCAGCCAAGGTTTCGGTCAAGAGACCCAGTACTTC.

The chain couples TRBV25-1 to TRBJ2-1; D is possibly TRBD2 (5 bases). There are 14 residues in the CDR3. Deletions cut 5 bases from V and 8 bases from J, with 16 bases between. Germline CDR1 and CDR2: MGHDK and SYGVNS. Here the CDR3 reads CASSRDTRTYEQFF. CDR3 DNA sequence: TGTGCCAGCAGTCGGGATACCCGGACCTATGAGCAGTTCTTC.

This chain connects TRBV28 to TRBJ2-7, with TRBD2 matching over 8 bases. CDR3 length: 14 residues. In germline, CDR1 is MDHEN, CDR2 SYDVKM. J was trimmed by 2 bases and V by 5 bases; bases with no gene match: 5. The CDR3 DNA is TGTGCCAGCAGTAGCGGGAGCGGTCCCTACGAGCAGTACTTC. Translating it yields CASSSGSGPYEQYF.

The chain recombines TRBV27 with TRBJ2-7; perhaps TRBD2 as D (6 bases). Trimming left V 1 base short and J 6 bases short, with 10 bases between. This CDR3 spans 13 amino acids. Germline CDR1 is MNHEY and CDR2 is SMNVEV (reference sequence). The DNA for the CDR3 is TGTGCCAGCAGTTTATTTCAGGGAGGCGAGCAGTACTTC. Protein sequence: CASSLFQGGEQYF.

The sample holds a few counts of this clone. The gene calls are TRBV3-1 (or the pseudogene TRBV3-2) and TRBJ2-7; D is perhaps TRBD1 (5 bases). Germline V gene data show CDR1 as LGHDT and CDR2 as YNNKEL (reference sequence). The length of the CDR3 is 15 residues. Trimming removed 4 bases at V and 0 bases at J, with 13 bases between. CDR3 nucleotides: TGTGCCAGCAGCCCTCTCCCAGGGAACTCCTACGAGCAGTACTTC. Protein: CASSPLPGNSYEQYF.

V and J are TRBV28 and TRBJ2-3; TRBD2 matches at 9 bases. Germline values: CDR1 MDHEN, CDR2 SYDVKM. This CDR3 has 17 amino acids. The trim removed 2 bases at V and 5 bases at J, leaving 11 bases unmatched. CDR3 amino acids: CASSLPTSGRLGDTQYF. The DNA for the CDR3 is TGTGCCAGCAGTTTACCCACCAGCGGGAGGTTGGGAGATACGCAGTATTTT.

The chain carries TRBV4-1 and TRBJ1-2, with D tentatively TRBD1 (5 bases). CDR3 length: 14 amino acids. V lost 4 bases to trimming and J lost 5 bases, with 14 bases between them. Germline V gene data show CDR1 as MGHRA and CDR2 as YSYEKL. The CDR3 DNA reads as TGCGCCAGCAGCCTAGACGGGACTCCTTATGGCTACACCTTC. Its translation: CASSLDGTPYGYTF.

V gene TRBV19 combines with J gene TRBJ1-5, with a tentative D call TRBD1 (5 bases). From germline, CDR1 is LNHDA and CDR2 SQIVND (reference sequence). The CDR3 runs 14 residues. V lost 7 bases to trimming and J lost 0 bases, with 10 bases between them. CDR3 region: CASKTEYSNQPQHF. Here the CDR3 DNA reads TGTGCCAGTAAGACAGAATATAGCAATCAGCCCCAGCATTTT.

The chain combines TRBV15 with TRBJ2-3, with 8 bases matching TRBD2. With V trimmed by 6 bases and J by 4 bases, 9 bases remained unmatched. In germline, CDR1 is LNHNV, CDR2 YYDKDF (reference sequence). This CDR3 is 15 amino acids long. The CDR3 coding sequence is TGTGCCACCAGGGAGGCGGGAGGACGGTCAGATACGCAGTATTTT. It translates to CATREAGGRSDTQYF.

The V and J genes are TRBV4-3 and TRBJ2-7, with 7 bases identical to TRBD1. J was trimmed by 2 bases and V by 4 bases; bases with no gene match: 5. CDR3 length equals 14 residues. Per the germline V gene, CDR1 is LGHNA and CDR2 is YSLEER. The CDR3 bases are TGCGCCAGCAGCCCGGGGACAGCTACCTACGAGCAGTACTTC. It yields the protein CASSPGTATYEQYF.

This clone was detected only once. The chain joins TRBV19 to TRBJ1-3, with D unclear. CDR3 length equals 13 residues. In germline, CDR1 is LNHDA, CDR2 SQIVND (reference sequence). The V end lost 6 bases, the J end lost 1 base, and 7 bases lay between the germline ends. CDR3 DNA sequence: TGTGCCAGTAGGCAGGCTTCTGGAAACACCATATATTTT. Translation: CASRQASGNTIYF.

The chain uses TRBV23-1 and TRBJ1-1; weak D call: TRBD1 (5 bases). TRBV23-1 is identified as an open reading frame with a role that is uncertain. V was shortened by 0 bases and J by 0 bases, with 11 bases between the two germline ends. This CDR3 comprises 16 residues. The CDR3 reads CASSQSVGPMNTEAFF. Written as DNA, the CDR3 is TGCGCCAGCAGTCAATCAGTGGGGCCCATGAACACTGAAGCTTTCTTT.

This chain joins TRBV4-2 and TRBJ1-2; 7 bases are shared with TRBD1. The germline V gene has CDR1 LGHNA and CDR2 YNFKEQ. J was trimmed by 1 base and V by 0 bases; bases with no gene match: 2. The CDR3 consists of 15 residues. The CDR3, as DNA: TGTGCCAGCAGCCAAGAGGGGACAGTTAACTATGGCTACACCTTC. Encoded protein: CASSQEGTVNYGYTF.

This clone was seen only once. J is TRBJ2-1 and V is TRBV2; D uncertain. Germline V gives CDR1 SNHLY, CDR2 FYNNEI. The CDR3 has 11 amino acids. V lost 8 bases and J 4 bases, leaving 6 bases between the germline ends. The CDR3 loop is CASEEYNEQFF. The CDR3 nucleotides are TGTGCCAGCGAGGAGTACAATGAGCAGTTCTTC.

The J gene is TRBJ1-1, the V gene TRBV25-1; 7 bases agree with TRBD1. Germline CDR1 MGHDK, CDR2 SYGVNS. V was pared by 2 bases and J by 2 bases, with 5 bases of the junction left unmatched. The CDR3 is 15 amino acids. The CDR3 DNA is TGTGCCAGCAGTGAACCCGGGACAGCAAACACTGAAGCTTTCTTT. Amino acid sequence: CASSEPGTANTEAFF.

The rearrangement uses TRBV7-8 and TRBJ2-6; TRBD1 matches at 10 bases. The V segment lost 4 bases and the J segment 4 bases; nucleotides outside the gene matches: 7. CDR3 length equals 17 residues. Germline CDR1 reads SGHVS; CDR2 reads FQNEAQ. The CDR3 loop is CASSSGTGALGANVLTF. For the CDR3, the DNA is TGTGCCAGCAGCTCCGGGACAGGGGCCTTAGGGGCCAACGTCCTGACTTTC.